The T cell receptor beta chain under discussion was sequenced for a study of T-cell reconstitution after alpha-beta-depleted transplantation in children. Per the germline V gene, CDR1 is KGHSY and CDR2 is FQNENV. This CDR3 region has 16 residues. Trimming cost V 4 bases and J 4 bases; bases outside gene matches: 5. The TCRbeta library was prepared with unique molecular identifiers. A single record per CDR3 protein comes from TCRdb applying MiXCR to the PCR reads. This sample has tens of thousands of distinct CDR3 sequences, with over 5% found just once. Findings and limits, study-wide: It was newly produced T cells that mostly accounted for T-cell counts and diversity one year after transplant. Some patients owed their high day-60 TCRbeta diversity to surviving recipient T cells and thymic progenitors.

Ten or more counts support this clonotype. Its antigen is not identified. The material sequenced was PBMCs, mostly from graft donor cells, taken 180 days after TCRalphabeta/CD19-depleted stem cell transplant. The rearrangement links TRBV16 to TRBJ1-6; 9 nucleotides line up with TRBD1. This sequence was found in a male patient aged 5 to 17 who had a stem cell transplant for acute myeloid leukemia, so the T cells may come from the graft donor. The CDR3 region has the DNA TGTGCCAGCAGCCTCGGACAGGGGTTTTATAATTCACCCCTCCACTTT. Amino acids: CASSLGQGFYNSPLHF.